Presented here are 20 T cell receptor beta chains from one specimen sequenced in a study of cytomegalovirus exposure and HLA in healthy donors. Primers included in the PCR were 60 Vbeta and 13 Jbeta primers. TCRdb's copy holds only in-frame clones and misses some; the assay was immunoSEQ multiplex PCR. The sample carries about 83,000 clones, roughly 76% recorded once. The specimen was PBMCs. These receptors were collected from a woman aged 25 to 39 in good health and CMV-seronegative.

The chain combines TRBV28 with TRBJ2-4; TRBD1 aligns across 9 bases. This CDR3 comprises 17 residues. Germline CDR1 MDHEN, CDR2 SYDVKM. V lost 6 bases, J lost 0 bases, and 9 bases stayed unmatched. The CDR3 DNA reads TGTGCCAGCAGCCAAGGACAGGGGAGAGTAGCCAAAAACATTCAGTACTTC. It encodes CASSQGQGRVAKNIQYF.

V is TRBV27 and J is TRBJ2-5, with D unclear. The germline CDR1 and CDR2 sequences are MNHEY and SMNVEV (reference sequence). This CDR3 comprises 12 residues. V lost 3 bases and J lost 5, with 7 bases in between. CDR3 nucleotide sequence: TGTGCCAGCAGTTTCCACGGGGAGACCCAGTACTTC. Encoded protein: CASSFHGETQYF.

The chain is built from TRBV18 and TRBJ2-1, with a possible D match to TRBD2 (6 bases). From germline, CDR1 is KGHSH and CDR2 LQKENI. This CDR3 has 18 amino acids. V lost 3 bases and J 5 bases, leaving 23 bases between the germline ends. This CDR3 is CASSPWGGEVGINNEQFF. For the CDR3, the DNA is TGTGCCAGCTCACCCTGGGGCGGGGAGGTAGGCATCAACAATGAGCAGTTCTTC.

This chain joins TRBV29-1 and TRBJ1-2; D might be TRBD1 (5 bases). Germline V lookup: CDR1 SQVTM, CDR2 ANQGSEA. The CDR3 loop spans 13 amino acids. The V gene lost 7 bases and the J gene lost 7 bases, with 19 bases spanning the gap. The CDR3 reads CSALGGEVSGYTF. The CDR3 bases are TGCAGCGCACTTGGGGGGGAGGTTAGTGGCTACACCTTC. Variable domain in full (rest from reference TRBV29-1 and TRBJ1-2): SAVISQKPSRDICQRGTSLTIQCQVDSQVTMMFWYRQQPGQSLTLIATANQGSEATYESGFVIDKFPISRPNLTFSTLTVSNMSPEDSSIYLCSALGGEVSGYTFGSGTRLTVV.

This CDR3 reads CAISESTGEETQYF. In DNA form, the CDR3 reads TGTGCCATCAGTGAGTCAACAGGGGAAGAGACCCAGTACTTC. The chain is built from TRBV10-3 and TRBJ2-5, with 7 bases aligning to TRBD1. J lost 3 bases, V lost 0 bases, and 1 base had no gene match. Germline V gene lookup returns CDR1 ENHRY and CDR2 SYGVKD. This CDR3 spans 14 amino acids.

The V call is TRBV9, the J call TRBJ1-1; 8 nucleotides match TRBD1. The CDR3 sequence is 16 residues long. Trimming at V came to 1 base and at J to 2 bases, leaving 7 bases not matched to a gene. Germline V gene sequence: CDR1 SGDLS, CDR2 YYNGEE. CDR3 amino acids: CASSVSPGGLNTEAFF. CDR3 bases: TGTGCCAGCAGCGTAAGCCCAGGGGGCCTTAACACTGAAGCTTTCTTT.

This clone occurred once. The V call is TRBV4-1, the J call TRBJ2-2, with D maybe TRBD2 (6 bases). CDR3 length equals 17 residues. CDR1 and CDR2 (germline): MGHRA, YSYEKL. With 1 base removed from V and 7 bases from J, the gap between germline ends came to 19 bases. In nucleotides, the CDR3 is TGCGCCAGCAGCCAAGTATTGACCGGGACTCTGAACGGGGAGCTGTTTTTT. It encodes CASSQVLTGTLNGELFF.

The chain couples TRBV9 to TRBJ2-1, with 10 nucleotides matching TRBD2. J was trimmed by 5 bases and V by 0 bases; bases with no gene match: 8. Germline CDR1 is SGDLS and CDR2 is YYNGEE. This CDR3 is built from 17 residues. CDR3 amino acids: CASSVGPLAGADNEQFF. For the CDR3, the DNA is TGTGCCAGCAGCGTAGGCCCTCTAGCGGGAGCCGACAATGAGCAGTTCTTC.

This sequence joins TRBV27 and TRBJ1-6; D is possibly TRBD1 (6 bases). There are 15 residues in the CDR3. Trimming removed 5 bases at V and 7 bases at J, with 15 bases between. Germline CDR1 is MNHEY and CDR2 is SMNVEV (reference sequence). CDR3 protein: CASSPVDSPNSPLHF. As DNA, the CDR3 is TGTGCCAGCAGTCCTGTGGACAGTCCAAATTCACCCCTCCACTTT.

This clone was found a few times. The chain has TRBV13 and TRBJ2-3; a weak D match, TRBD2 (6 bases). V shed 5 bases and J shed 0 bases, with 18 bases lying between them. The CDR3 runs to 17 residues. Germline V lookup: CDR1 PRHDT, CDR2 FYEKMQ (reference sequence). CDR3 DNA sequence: TGTGCCAGCAGCATGCGGGCGGGGAGGCTGAGCACAGATACGCAGTATTTT. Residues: CASSMRAGRLSTDTQYF.

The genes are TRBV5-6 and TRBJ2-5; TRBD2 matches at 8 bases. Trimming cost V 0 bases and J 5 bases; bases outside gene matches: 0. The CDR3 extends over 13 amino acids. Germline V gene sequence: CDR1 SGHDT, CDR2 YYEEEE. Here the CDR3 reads CASSLGGRETQYF. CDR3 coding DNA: TGTGCCAGCAGCTTGGGCGGGAGGGAGACCCAGTACTTC.

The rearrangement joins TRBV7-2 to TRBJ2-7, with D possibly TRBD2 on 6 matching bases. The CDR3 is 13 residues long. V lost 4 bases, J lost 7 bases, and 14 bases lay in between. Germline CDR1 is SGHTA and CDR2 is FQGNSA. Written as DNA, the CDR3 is TGTGCCAGCAGCTCTCTAGCGTCGGGGGAGCAGTACTTC. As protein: CASSSLASGEQYF. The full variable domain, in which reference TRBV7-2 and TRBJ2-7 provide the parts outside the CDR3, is GAGVSQSPSNKVTEKGKDVELRCDPISGHTALYWYRQSLGQGLEFLIYFQGNSAPDKSGLPSDRFSAERTGGSVSTLTIQRTQQEDSAVYLCASSSLASGEQYFGPGTRLTVT.

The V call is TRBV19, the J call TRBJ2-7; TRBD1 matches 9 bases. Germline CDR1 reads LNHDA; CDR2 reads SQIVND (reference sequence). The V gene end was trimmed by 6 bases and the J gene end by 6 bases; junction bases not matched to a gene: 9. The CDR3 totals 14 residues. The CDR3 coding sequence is TGTGCCAGTAGCCATCCGGGACAGGGCATCGAGCAGTACTTC. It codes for CASSHPGQGIEQYF.

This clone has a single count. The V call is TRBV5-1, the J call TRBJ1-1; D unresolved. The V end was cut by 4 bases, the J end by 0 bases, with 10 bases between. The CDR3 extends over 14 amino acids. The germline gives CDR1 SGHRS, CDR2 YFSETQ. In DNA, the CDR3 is TGCGCCAGCAGCATACAGACCCTGAACACTGAAGCTTTCTTT. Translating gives CASSIQTLNTEAFF.

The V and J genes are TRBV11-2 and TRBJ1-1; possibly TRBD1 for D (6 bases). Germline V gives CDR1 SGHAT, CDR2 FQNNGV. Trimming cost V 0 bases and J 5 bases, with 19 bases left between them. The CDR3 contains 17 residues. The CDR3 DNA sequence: TGTGCCAGCAGCTTAGATCCGCTTAACAGGGATATTACTGAAGCTTTCTTT. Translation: CASSLDPLNRDITEAFF.

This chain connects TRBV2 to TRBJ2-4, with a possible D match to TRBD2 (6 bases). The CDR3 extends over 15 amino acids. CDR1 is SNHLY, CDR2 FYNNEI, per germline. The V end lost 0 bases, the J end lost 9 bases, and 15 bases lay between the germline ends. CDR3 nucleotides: TGTGCCAGCAGTGAAGCGCTGGGACTGGGGAGCATTCAGTACTTC. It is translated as CASSEALGLGSIQYF.

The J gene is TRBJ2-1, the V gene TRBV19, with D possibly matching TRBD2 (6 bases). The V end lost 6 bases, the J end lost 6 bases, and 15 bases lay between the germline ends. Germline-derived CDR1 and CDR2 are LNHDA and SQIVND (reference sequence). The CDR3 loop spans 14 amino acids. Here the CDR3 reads CASRVPGDGNEQFF. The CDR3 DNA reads TGTGCCAGTAGGGTACCGGGAGACGGCAATGAGCAGTTCTTC. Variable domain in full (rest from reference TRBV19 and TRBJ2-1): DGGITQSPKYLFRKEGQNVTLSCEQNLNHDAMYWYRQDPGQGLRLIYYSQIVNDFQKGDIAEGYSVSREKKESFPLTVTSAQKNPTAFYLCASRVPGDGNEQFFGPGTRLTVL.

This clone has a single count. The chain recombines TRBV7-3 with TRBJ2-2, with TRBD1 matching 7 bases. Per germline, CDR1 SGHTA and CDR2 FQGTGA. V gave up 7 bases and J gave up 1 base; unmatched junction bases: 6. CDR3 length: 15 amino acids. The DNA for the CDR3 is TGTGCCAGCACCTCCCGGGACAGGAACACCGGGGAGCTGTTTTTT. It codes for CASTSRDRNTGELFF.

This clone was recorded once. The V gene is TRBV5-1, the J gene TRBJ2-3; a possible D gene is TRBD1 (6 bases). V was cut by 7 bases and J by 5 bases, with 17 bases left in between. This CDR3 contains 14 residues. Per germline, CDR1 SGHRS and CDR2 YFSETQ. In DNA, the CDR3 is TGCGCCAGCCAACCCAAGGGGGATGTAGATACGCAGTATTTT. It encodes CASQPKGDVDTQYF.

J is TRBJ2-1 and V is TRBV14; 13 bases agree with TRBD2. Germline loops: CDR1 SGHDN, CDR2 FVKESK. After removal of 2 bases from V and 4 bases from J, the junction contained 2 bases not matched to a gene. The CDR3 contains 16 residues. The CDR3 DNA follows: TGTGCCAGCAGCCAAACTAGCGGGGGGGCTTACAATGAGCAGTTCTTC. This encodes CASSQTSGGAYNEQFF.